This TCR beta chain derives from a study of metastatic and nonmetastatic thyroid tumors. Study details: Both malignant and benign thyroid patients supplied peripheral blood and tumor or nodule tissue samples, across which the repertoires of these patients were then compared. Study-level points and caveats: A significant increase in TCR beta diversity was reportedly seen in malignant thyroid tumors relative to benign nodules, in blood and tumor.

This CDR3 region has 14 residues. CDR1 MNHNS and CDR2 SASEGT come from the germline V gene. On this clone itself: Its target is unknown. A much bigger clone sits one base away, suggesting this may be a read error.

Not a single patient had been given any form of treatment at any point before undergoing thyroid surgery. Original data processing: CDR3 differences across clinicopathological groups were used to build a distant-metastasis classifier for papillary thyroid cancer. TCRdb re-processed the PCR reads through MiXCR. The authors' filters were not applied to this entry. The sample lists roughly 15,000 clones, around a third seen once, with under 30% in the top ten. This TCR was recovered from a female donor with papillary thyroid cancer or a benign thyroid nodule (not recorded which). Some clones in this sample may be carry-over from other donors' samples. V is TRBV6-1 and J is TRBJ1-3, with TRBD1 identical over 7 bases. Specimen: tumor tissue. The CDR3, as DNA: TGTGCCAGCAGTAAGACAGGGCCTGGAAGCACCATATATTTT. Residues: CASSKTGPGSTIYF.